These T cell receptor beta chains were read from a single sample in a study of T-cell reconstitution after alpha-beta-depleted transplantation in children. TCRdb analysed the PCR reads with MiXCR anew, one entry per CDR3 protein. The sample carries over 300,000 distinct CDR3 sequences, 9% to 12% recorded once. The specimen comprised PBMCs from the stem cell graft donor, sampled from the stem cell graft. These receptor sequences come from a human donor who donated a stem cell graft to a child with acute lymphoblastic leukemia. CDR3s include the opening cysteine and the closing phenylalanine or tryptophan. Each record gives: J gene, D gene, V gene, clone size, CDR3 length, CDR3 protein, CDR3 DNA. A D gene is named only where the DNA matches it firmly. The size entry is marked missing in some rows and otherwise reads once, few, many or a size class.

TRBJ1-3	-	TRBV4-1	few	17	CASSPGRGGISGNTIYF	TGCGCCAGCAGCCCCGGTCGGGGTGGAATATCTGGAAACACCATATATTTT
TRBJ2-1	TRBD1	TRBV18	-	15	CASSLDRGRNNEQFF	TGTGCCAGCTCACTGGACAGGGGGAGAAACAATGAGCAGTTCTTC
TRBJ2-1	TRBD2	TRBV12-3/TRBV12-4	many	13	CASSGLAGNEQFF	TGTGCCAGCAGTGGACTAGCGGGGAATGAGCAGTTCTTC
TRBJ2-3	TRBD2	TRBV6-2/TRBV6-3	-	16	CASSYRGAGGPDTQYF	TGTGCCAGCAGTTACCGGGGAGCGGGAGGGCCGGATACGCAGTATTTT
TRBJ2-3	TRBD2	TRBV7-3	many	15	CASSLRGGRGDEQYF	TGTGCCAGCAGCTTAAGGGGGGGACGAGGGGATGAGCAGTATTTT
TRBJ2-7	-	TRBV7-2	-	15	CASSLSGDHSYEQYF	TGTGCCAGCAGCTTAAGTGGGGACCACTCCTACGAGCAGTACTTC
TRBJ1-5	TRBD1	TRBV5-1	once	15	CASSYGQGYNQPQHF	TGCGCCAGCAGCTACGGACAGGGTTACAATCAGCCCCAGCATTTT
TRBJ1-5	-	TRBV6-6	-	13	CASSGRGDQPQHF	TGTGCCAGCAGTGGCCGGGGGGATCAGCCCCAGCATTTT
TRBJ2-1	TRBD2	TRBV20-1	many	18	CSARGTKGSGSGYNEQFF	TGCAGTGCTAGAGGGACTAAGGGTAGCGGGAGTGGGTACAATGAGCAGTTCTTC
TRBJ2-5	-	TRBV2	few	15	CASSEDEGLQETQYF	TGTGCCAGCAGTGAAGATGAGGGCCTCCAAGAGACCCAGTACTTC
TRBJ2-2	-	TRBV6-5	-	14	CASSYGAYSGELFF	TGTGCCAGCAGTTATGGTGCTTATTCCGGGGAGCTGTTTTTT
TRBJ2-7	-	TRBV7-2	-	14	CASSPPGQVYEQYF	TGTGCCAGCAGCCCCCCGGGGCAGGTCTACGAGCAGTACTTC
TRBJ2-1	-	TRBV9	few	15	CASSRDGTGSNEQFF	TGTGCCAGCAGCAGAGACGGAACGGGTTCCAATGAGCAGTTCTTC
TRBJ1-5	-	TRBV28	few	14	CASSLARANQPQHF	TGTGCCAGCAGTTTAGCACGGGCAAATCAGCCCCAGCATTTT
TRBJ2-1	TRBD2	TRBV6-2/TRBV6-3	-	21	CASSYWGSSSGSGVSYNEQFF	TGTGCCAGCAGTTACTGGGGGTCGTCTAGCGGGAGTGGGGTGTCCTACAATGAGCAGTTCTTC
TRBJ2-7	-	TRBV28	-	12	CASKLSGYEQYF	TGTGCCAGCAAACTCTCAGGCTACGAGCAGTACTTC
TRBJ1-1	TRBD1	TRBV20-1	-	17	CSGSSSDRPKPNTEAFF	TGCAGTGGTAGTAGTTCGGACAGGCCAAAACCTAACACTGAAGCTTTCTTT
TRBJ2-1	-	TRBV7-9	few	15	CASSSATRWVHEQFF	TGTGCCAGCAGCTCCGCAACCCGGTGGGTCCATGAGCAGTTCTTC
TRBJ2-3	TRBD2	TRBV15	few	14	CATSTLAGADTQYF	TGTGCCACCAGCACCTTAGCGGGGGCGGATACGCAGTATTTT
TRBJ2-2	TRBD1	TRBV20-1	few	13	CSARGDRGGELFF	TGCAGTGCTAGAGGCGACAGGGGAGGGGAGCTGTTTTTT
TRBJ2-1	TRBD1	TRBV15	few	17	CATSSLHRGVPYNEQFF	TGTGCCACCAGCAGTTTACACAGGGGGGTCCCCTACAATGAGCAGTTCTTC
TRBJ2-3	TRBD2	TRBV29-1	many	14	CSVGTSGVTDTQYF	TGCAGCGTAGGGACTAGCGGGGTTACAGATACGCAGTATTTT
TRBJ2-3	TRBD2	TRBV10-3	few	12	CATSLAADTQYF	TGTGCCACCTCACTAGCGGCAGATACGCAGTATTTT
TRBJ2-2	-	TRBV15	few	13	CATSRLKTGELFF	TGTGCCACCAGCAGGCTGAAAACCGGGGAGCTGTTTTTT
TRBJ2-2	-	TRBV12-3/TRBV12-4	-	14	CASSFRAGTGELFF	TGTGCCAGCAGTTTCAGAGCAGGTACCGGGGAGCTGTTTTTT
TRBJ2-1	-	TRBV20-1	many	17	CSASDEWRVRAGNEQFF	TGCAGTGCTAGTGACGAGTGGCGAGTCAGGGCGGGGAATGAGCAGTTCTTC
TRBJ1-1	-	TRBV3-1	few	15	CASSIPGTPNTEAFF	TGTGCCAGCAGCATCCCCGGGACACCGAACACTGAAGCTTTCTTT
TRBJ2-7	-	TRBV27	many	14	CASSPLYSVLEQYF	TGTGCCAGCAGTCCGCTTTATTCGGTTCTAGAGCAGTACTTC